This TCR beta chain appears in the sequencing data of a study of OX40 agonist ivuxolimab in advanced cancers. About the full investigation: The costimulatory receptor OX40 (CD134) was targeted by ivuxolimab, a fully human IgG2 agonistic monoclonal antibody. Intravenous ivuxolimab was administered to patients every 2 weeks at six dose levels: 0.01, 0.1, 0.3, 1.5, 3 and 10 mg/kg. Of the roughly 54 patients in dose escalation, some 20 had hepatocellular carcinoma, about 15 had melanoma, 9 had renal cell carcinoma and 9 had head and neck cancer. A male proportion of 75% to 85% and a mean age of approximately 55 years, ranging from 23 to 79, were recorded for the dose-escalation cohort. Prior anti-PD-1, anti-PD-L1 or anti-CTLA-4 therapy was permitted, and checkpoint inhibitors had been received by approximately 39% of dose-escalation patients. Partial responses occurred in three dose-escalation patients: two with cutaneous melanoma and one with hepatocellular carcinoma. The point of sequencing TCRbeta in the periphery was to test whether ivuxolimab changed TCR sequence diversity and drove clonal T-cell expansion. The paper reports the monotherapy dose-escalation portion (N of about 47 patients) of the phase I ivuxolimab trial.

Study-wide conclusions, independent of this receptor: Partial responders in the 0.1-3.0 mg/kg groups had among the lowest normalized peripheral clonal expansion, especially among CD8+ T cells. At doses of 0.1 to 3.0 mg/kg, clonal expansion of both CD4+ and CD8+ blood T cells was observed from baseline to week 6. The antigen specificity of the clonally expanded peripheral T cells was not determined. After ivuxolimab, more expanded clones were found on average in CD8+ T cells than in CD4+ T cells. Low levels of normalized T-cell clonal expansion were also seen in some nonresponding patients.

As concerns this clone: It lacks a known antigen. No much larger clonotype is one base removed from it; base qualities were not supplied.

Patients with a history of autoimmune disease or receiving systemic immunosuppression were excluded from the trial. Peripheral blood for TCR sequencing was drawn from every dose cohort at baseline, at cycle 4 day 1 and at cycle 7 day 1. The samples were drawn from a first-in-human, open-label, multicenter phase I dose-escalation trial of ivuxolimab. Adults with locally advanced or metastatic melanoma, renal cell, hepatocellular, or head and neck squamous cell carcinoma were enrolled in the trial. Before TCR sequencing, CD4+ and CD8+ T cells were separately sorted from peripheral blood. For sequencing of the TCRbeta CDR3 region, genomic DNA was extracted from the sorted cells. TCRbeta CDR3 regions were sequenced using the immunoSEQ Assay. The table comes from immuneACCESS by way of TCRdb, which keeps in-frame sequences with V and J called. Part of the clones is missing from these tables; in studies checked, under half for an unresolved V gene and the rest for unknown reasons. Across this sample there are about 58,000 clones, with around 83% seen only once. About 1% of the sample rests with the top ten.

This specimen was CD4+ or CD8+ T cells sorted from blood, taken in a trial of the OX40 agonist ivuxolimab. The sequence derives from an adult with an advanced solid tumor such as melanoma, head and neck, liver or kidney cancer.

The DNA sequence is given as TGTGCCAGCAGCTTAGCCGGGACAGGCCACTACGAGCAGTACTTC. This gives the protein CASSLAGTGHYEQYF. The V and J segments used are TRBV6-1 and TRBJ2-7; TRBD1 lines up with 8 middle nucleotides. V lost 6 bases and J lost 3 bases, and the count of bases not matched to a germline gene is 10. Taken from the germline V gene, the CDR1 and CDR2 loops are MNHNS and SASEGT. The CDR3 covers 15 residues, taking in both the cysteine and the phenylalanine. The sequence is cut down to CDR3 DNA, 45 bases in frame from base 1.